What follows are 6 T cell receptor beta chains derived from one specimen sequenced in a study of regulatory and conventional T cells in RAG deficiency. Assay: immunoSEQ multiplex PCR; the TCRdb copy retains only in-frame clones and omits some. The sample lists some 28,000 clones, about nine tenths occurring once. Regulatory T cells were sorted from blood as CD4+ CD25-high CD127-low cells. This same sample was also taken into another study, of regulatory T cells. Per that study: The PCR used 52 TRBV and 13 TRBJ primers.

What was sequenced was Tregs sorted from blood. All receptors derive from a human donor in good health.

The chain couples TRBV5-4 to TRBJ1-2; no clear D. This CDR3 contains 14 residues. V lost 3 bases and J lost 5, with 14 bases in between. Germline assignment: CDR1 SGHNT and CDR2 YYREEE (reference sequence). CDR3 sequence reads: CASSWMGELYGYTF. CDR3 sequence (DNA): TGTGCCAGCAGCTGGATGGGAGAACTTTATGGCTACACCTTC.

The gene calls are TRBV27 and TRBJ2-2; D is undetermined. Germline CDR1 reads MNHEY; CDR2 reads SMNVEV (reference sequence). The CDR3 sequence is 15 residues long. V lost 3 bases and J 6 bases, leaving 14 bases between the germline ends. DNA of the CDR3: TGTGCCAGCAGTTTGATGGCAGGCTTGCCCGGGGAGCTGTTTTTT. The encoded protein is CASSLMAGLPGELFF.

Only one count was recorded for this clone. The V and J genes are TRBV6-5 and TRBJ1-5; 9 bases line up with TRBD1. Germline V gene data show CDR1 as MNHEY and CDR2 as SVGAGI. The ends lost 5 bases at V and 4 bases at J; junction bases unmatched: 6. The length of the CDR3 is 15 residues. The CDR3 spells CASSSDRGANQPQHF. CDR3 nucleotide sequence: TGTGCCAGCAGTAGCGACAGGGGGGCTAATCAGCCCCAGCATTTT.

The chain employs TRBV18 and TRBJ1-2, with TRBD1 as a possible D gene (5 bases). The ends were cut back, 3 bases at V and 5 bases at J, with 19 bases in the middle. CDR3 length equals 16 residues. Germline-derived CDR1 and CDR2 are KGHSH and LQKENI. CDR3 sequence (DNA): TGTGCCAGCTCACCGTTCCGGACGGAAAAGGGGTATGGCTACACCTTC. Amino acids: CASSPFRTEKGYGYTF. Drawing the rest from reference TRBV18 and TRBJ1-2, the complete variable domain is NAGVMQNPRHLVRRRGQEARLRCSPMKGHSHVYWYRQLPEEGLKFMVYLQKENIIDESGMPKERFSAEFPKEGPSILRIQQVVRGDSAAYFCASSPFRTEKGYGYTFGSGTRLTVV.

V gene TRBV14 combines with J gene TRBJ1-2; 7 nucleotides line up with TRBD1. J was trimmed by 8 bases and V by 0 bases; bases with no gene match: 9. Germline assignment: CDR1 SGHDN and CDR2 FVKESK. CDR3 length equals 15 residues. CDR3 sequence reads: CASSQDLQGSSGYTF. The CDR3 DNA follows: TGTGCCAGCAGCCAAGATCTACAGGGGAGTTCCGGCTACACCTTC. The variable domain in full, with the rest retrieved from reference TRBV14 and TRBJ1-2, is EAGVTQFPSHSVIEKGQTVTLRCDPISGHDNLYWYRRVMGKEIKFLLHFVKESKQDESGMPNNRFLAERTGGTYSTLKVQPAELEDSGVYFCASSQDLQGSSGYTFGSGTRLTVV.

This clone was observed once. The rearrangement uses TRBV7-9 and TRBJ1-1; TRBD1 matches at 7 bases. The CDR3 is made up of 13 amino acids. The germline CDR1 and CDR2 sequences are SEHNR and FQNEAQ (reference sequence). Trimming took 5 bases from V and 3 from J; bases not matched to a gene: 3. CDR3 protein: CASSRQGYTEAFF. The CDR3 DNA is TGTGCCAGCAGCCGACAGGGATACACTGAAGCTTTCTTT.